The source of this T cell receptor (beta chain) is a study of blood T cell repertoires in COVID-19. This clone was recorded a few times. The data were produced by immunoSEQ multiplex PCR, yet TCRdb's version contains in-frame clones alone and is incomplete. The data show some 290,000 clones, with approximately 81% seen just once and under 3% held by the top ten. Germline lookup yields CDR1 MNHEY and CDR2 SVGAGI. The CDR3 spans 13 residues. Trimming removed 6 bases at V and 5 bases at J, with 11 bases between. This clonotype was sampled from a woman aged 60-70 years with active or convalescent COVID-19. The V call is TRBV6-5, the J call TRBJ2-1, with D tentatively TRBD2 (6 bases). The sequenced sample was peripheral blood. CDR3 loop: CASRGGRNNEQFF. CDR3 nucleotides: TGTGCCAGCAGGGGGGGACGCAACAATGAGCAGTTCTTC.